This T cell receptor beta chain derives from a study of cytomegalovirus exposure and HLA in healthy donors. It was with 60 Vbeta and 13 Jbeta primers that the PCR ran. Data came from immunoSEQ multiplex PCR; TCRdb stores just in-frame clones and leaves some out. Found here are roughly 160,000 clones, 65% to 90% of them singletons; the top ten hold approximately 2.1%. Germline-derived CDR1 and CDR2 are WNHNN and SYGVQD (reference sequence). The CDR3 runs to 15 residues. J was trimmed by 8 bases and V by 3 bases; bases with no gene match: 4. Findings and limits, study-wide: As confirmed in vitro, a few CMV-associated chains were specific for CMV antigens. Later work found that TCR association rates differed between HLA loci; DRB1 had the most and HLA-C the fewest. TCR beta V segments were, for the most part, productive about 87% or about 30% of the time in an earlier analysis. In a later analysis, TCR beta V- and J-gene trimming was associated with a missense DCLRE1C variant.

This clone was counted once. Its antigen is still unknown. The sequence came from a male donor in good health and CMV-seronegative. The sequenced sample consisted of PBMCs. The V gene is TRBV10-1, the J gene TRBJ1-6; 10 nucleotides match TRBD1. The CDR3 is CASSEGGTGDSPLHF. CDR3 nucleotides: TGCGCCAGCAGTGAAGGCGGGACAGGGGATTCACCCCTCCACTTT.